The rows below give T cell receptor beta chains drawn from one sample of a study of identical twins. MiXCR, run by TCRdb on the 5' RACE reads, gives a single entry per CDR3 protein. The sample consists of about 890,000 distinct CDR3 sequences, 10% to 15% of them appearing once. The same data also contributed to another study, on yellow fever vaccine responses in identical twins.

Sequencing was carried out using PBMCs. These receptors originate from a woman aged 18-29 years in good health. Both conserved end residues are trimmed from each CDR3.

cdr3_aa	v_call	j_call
ASSSQGAVNTEAF	TRBV5-6	TRBJ1-1
ASGDTGFLLVEDTQY	TRBV12-5	TRBJ2-3
AISYTTGTYEQY	TRBV10-3	TRBJ2-7
ASSRLAGGWDEQF	TRBV12-3/TRBV12-4	TRBJ2-1
ASSGWETQY	TRBV28	TRBJ2-5
ASSLVGTVPNYGYT	TRBV11-2	TRBJ1-2
ASSRRQGPYEQY	TRBV7-8	TRBJ2-7
ASSLALARANNSPLH	TRBV7-2	TRBJ1-6
ATSTDYTDTQY	TRBV10-1	TRBJ2-3
ASSATGTGKTYSNQPQH	TRBV28	TRBJ1-5
ASSSGLAGTGELF	TRBV12-3/TRBV12-4	TRBJ2-2
ASSVSGGAPSNTGELF	TRBV9	TRBJ2-2
ASSIDYRDNSPLH	TRBV28	TRBJ1-6
SARVDSHGPVDTGELF	TRBV20-1	TRBJ2-2
ASSLGTGQEQF	TRBV5-1	TRBJ2-1
ASSEFLLAGGPGTDTQY	TRBV2	TRBJ2-3
ASSLRGGLAFPEQF	TRBV28	TRBJ2-1